Each of the 27 T cell receptor beta chains below was sequenced from the same sample in a study of blood T cell repertoires in COVID-19. The protocol was immunoSEQ multiplex PCR, while the TCRdb copy is restricted to in-frame clones and leaves out a portion. The sample has 78,000 or so clones, roughly nine tenths seen once. Sample: peripheral blood. The receptors shown here come from a man aged 45-65 years with active or convalescent COVID-19.

The chain carries TRBV5-8 and TRBJ1-4, with 7 bases that match TRBD1. The CDR3 has 16 residues. The J segment lost 0 bases and the V segment lost 3 bases, leaving 5 bases of the junction unmatched. Germline V gene lookup returns CDR1 SGHTS and CDR2 YDEGEE. The CDR3 region has the DNA TGTGCCAGCAGCTGGGGGACAGCTGCAACTAATGAAAAACTGTTTTTT. This translates into CASSWGTAATNEKLFF.

The V and J genes are TRBV11-2 and TRBJ2-5, with TRBD2 identical over 8 bases. With 4 bases clipped from V and 2 bases from J, the junction kept 9 bases outside the gene matches. Germline assignment: CDR1 SGHAT and CDR2 FQNNGV. The CDR3 covers 16 residues. The CDR3 bases are TGTGCCAGCAGCTCCGAAAGCGGGGGCTATCAAGAGACCCAGTACTTC. It encodes CASSSESGGYQETQYF.

This sequence joins TRBV18 and TRBJ1-5, with TRBD1 matching 7 bases. The J segment lost 6 bases and the V segment lost 4 bases, leaving 6 bases of the junction unmatched. Germline CDR1 is KGHSH and CDR2 is LQKENI. This CDR3 contains 14 residues. CDR3 DNA: TGTGCCAGCTCACAGGGGGCTTTAGGTCAGCCCCAGCATTTT. Residues: CASSQGALGQPQHF.

About this clone: At one end, the junction sequence differs from germline, possibly due to a read error. The chain has TRBV5-4 and TRBJ2-5; D might be TRBD2 (5 bases). The germline gives CDR1 SGHNT, CDR2 YYREEE (reference sequence). The CDR3 covers 13 residues. The CDR3 region is CASTLWESETQYF. The CDR3 DNA is TGTGCCAGCACCTTGTGGGAGTCGGAGACCCAGTACTTC.

The chain employs TRBV24-1 and TRBJ2-3, with 13 bases that match TRBD2. Trimming at V came to 5 bases and at J to 2 bases, leaving 3 bases not matched to a gene. The CDR3 runs 16 residues. Germline V gene lookup returns CDR1 KGHDR and CDR2 SFDVKD. The CDR3, as DNA: TGTGCCACCAGTGCGACTAGCGGGGGGATCACAGATACGCAGTATTTT. Translated: CATSATSGGITDTQYF.

This clone was picked up one time. The V gene is TRBV11-2, the J gene TRBJ2-5; no definite D call. Trimming left V 7 bases short and J 3 bases short, with 12 bases between. Germline V gene sequence: CDR1 SGHAT, CDR2 FQNNGV. This CDR3 is 13 amino acids long. For the CDR3, the DNA is TGTGCCAGCACCTCTTCTGAGGAAGAGACCCAGTACTTC. This translates into CASTSSEEETQYF.

This clone appeared a single time. This rearrangement joins TRBV13 to TRBJ1-3; 7 bases line up with TRBD1. CDR1 and CDR2 from the germline V gene are PRHDT and FYEKMQ (reference sequence). With V trimmed by 5 bases and J by 0 bases, 7 bases remained unmatched. There are 16 residues in the CDR3. The chain's CDR3 is CASSRYNRGSGNTIYF. In DNA, the CDR3 is TGTGCCAGCAGCCGCTATAACAGGGGCTCTGGAAACACCATATATTTT.

This clone has only a few counts. The V gene is TRBV7-8, the J gene TRBJ1-1, with a possible D match to TRBD1 (5 bases). Germline V gene data show CDR1 as SGHVS and CDR2 as FQNEAQ. Trimming removed 6 bases at V and 1 base at J, with 15 bases between. This CDR3 is 15 amino acids long. CDR3 sequence reads: CASRGGRSTNTEAFF. The CDR3 DNA follows: TGTGCCAGCAGGGGGGGAAGGTCAACGAACACTGAAGCTTTCTTT.

This chain links TRBV5-1 with TRBJ2-3, with 10 positions matching TRBD2. J was trimmed by 2 bases and V by 3 bases; bases with no gene match: 9. The CDR3 runs 17 residues. CDR1 SGHRS and CDR2 YFSETQ come from the germline V gene. The CDR3 here is CASSSPPLAGDTDTQYF. The CDR3 coding sequence is TGCGCCAGCAGCTCCCCACCTCTAGCGGGGGACACAGATACGCAGTATTTT.

This clone was observed a few times. This chain connects TRBV29-1 to TRBJ1-4; D gene ambiguous. Germline V gene lookup returns CDR1 SQVTM and CDR2 ANQGSEA. The CDR3 extends over 13 amino acids. V lost 3 bases, J lost 8 bases, and 13 bases lay in between. The CDR3 DNA reads TGCAGCGTTGAGGAGGGTGAAGGGGAAAAACTGTTTTTT. Residues: CSVEEGEGEKLFF.

The genes are TRBV6-5 and TRBJ1-4, with TRBD1 as a possible D gene (5 bases). Trimming took 4 bases from V and 5 from J, leaving 17 bases between them. This CDR3 is 16 amino acids long. Germline CDR1 is MNHEY and CDR2 is SVGAGI. The CDR3 sequence: CASSSSWTNQNEKLFF. The DNA for the CDR3 is TGTGCCAGCAGTTCTTCTTGGACAAACCAAAATGAAAAACTGTTTTTT.

The chain joins TRBV5-4 to TRBJ1-1, with D possibly being TRBD1 (6 bases). The V gene lost 0 bases and the J gene lost 1 base, with 10 bases spanning the gap. CDR1 is SGHNT, CDR2 YYREEE, per germline (reference sequence). CDR3 length equals 15 residues. This chain's CDR3 is CASSLGQAANTEAFF. Written as DNA, the CDR3 is TGTGCCAGCAGCTTGGGACAGGCAGCGAACACTGAAGCTTTCTTT.

In the case of this clone: A junction boundary mismatches the germline segment, possibly from a read error. The chain is built from TRBV18 and TRBJ1-5; possibly TRBD1 for D (5 bases). Germline V gives CDR1 KGHSH, CDR2 LQKENI. CDR3 length equals 13 residues. CDR3 residues: CASLPGRDQPQHF. CDR3 nucleotide sequence: TGTGCCAGCTTACCAGGGCGCGATCAGCCCCAGCATTTT.

The V gene is TRBV30, the J gene TRBJ1-6; D is perhaps TRBD1 (6 bases). The CDR3 runs 17 residues. Looked up from germline, CDR1 is GTSNPN and CDR2 is SVGIG (reference sequence). The V and J ends lost 4 bases and 6 bases respectively, with 22 bases between them. CDR3 sequence (DNA): TGTGCCTGGACCGCAGGGGAAACTATTCCCCTTAATTCACCCCTCCACTTT. Translated, it gives CAWTAGETIPLNSPLHF.

The chain couples TRBV28 to TRBJ2-5, with 14 positions matching TRBD2. CDR1 is MDHEN and CDR2 is SYDVKM in the germline V gene. V lost 5 bases to trimming and J lost 5 bases; unmatched junction nucleotides: 7. The CDR3 is made up of 16 amino acids. This CDR3 reads CASSHRLAGGPETQYF. Written as DNA, the CDR3 is TGTGCCAGCAGTCACCGACTAGCGGGGGGGCCTGAGACCCAGTACTTC.

The J gene is TRBJ1-5, the V gene TRBV24-1; weak D call: TRBD1 (5 bases). The CDR3 is 18 amino acids. The V gene's germline CDR1 is KGHDR and CDR2 SFDVKD. Trimming stripped 2 bases from V and 3 bases from J, with 19 bases between. CDR3 loop: CATSDSQGPPMDNQPQHF. For the CDR3, the DNA is TGTGCCACCAGTGATTCCCAGGGTCCCCCGATGGACAATCAGCCCCAGCATTTT.

The chain is built from TRBV27 and TRBJ2-7, with 7 nucleotides matching TRBD2. CDR3 length equals 13 residues. Germline V gives CDR1 MNHEY, CDR2 SMNVEV (reference sequence). The trim removed 5 bases at V and 6 bases at J, leaving 7 bases unmatched. CDR3 loop: CASSLWGGREQYF. DNA for the CDR3: TGTGCCAGCAGTCTATGGGGAGGGCGCGAGCAGTACTTC.

The rearrangement uses TRBV30 and TRBJ1-6; D not certain. V gave up 1 base and J gave up 7 bases, with 8 bases separating them. Germline V gene data show CDR1 as GTSNPN and CDR2 as SVGIG (reference sequence). This CDR3 contains 13 residues. The DNA for the CDR3 is TGTGCCTGGAGTGGAGCGGGGAATTCACCCCTCCACTTT. As protein: CAWSGAGNSPLHF.

The gene calls are TRBV29-1 and TRBJ2-2, with D uncertain. Trimming shortened V by 4 bases and J by 3 bases, and 6 bases separated the two germline ends. The CDR3 is 12 residues long. Germline V CDR1 and CDR2: SQVTM, ANQGSEA. The CDR3 region is CSVASYTGELFF. The CDR3 DNA reads TGCAGCGTTGCCAGTTACACCGGGGAGCTGTTTTTT.

The chain carries TRBV27 and TRBJ2-1, with 7 bases matching TRBD2. V shed 10 bases, J shed 2 bases, and the junction held 11 bases outside the gene matches. Germline V gene lookup returns CDR1 MNHEY and CDR2 SMNVEV (reference sequence). The CDR3 covers 15 residues. CDR3 region: CANHFPGGPYNEQFF. The DNA of the CDR3 is TGTGCCAACCATTTTCCGGGGGGACCCTACAATGAGCAGTTCTTC.

The CDR3 protein is CASSNQGPGSYNSPLHF. The CDR3 DNA is TGTGCCAGCAGTAACCAGGGGCCAGGCTCCTATAATTCACCCCTCCACTTT. The J gene is TRBJ1-6, the V gene TRBV7-9, with a weak D call TRBD1 (6 bases). CDR3 length equals 17 residues. The germline gives CDR1 SEHNR, CDR2 FQNEAQ (reference sequence). With 6 bases removed from V and 0 bases from J, the gap between germline ends came to 15 bases.

The rearrangement joins TRBV19 to TRBJ2-5; 7 bases align to TRBD1. The V segment lost 3 bases and the J segment 4 bases; nucleotides outside the gene matches: 17. Germline values: CDR1 LNHDA, CDR2 SQIVND (reference sequence). This CDR3 is built from 18 residues. The CDR3 DNA reads TGTGCCAGTAGTATGGTGGGACAGCAAATGGGACCTTCAGAGACCCAGTACTTC. Protein product: CASSMVGQQMGPSETQYF. Drawing the rest from reference TRBV19 and TRBJ2-5, the complete variable domain is DGGITQSPKYLFRKEGQNVTLSCEQNLNHDAMYWYRQDPGQGLRLIYYSQIVNDFQKGDIAEGYSVSREKKESFPLTVTSAQKNPTAFYLCASSMVGQQMGPSETQYFGPGTRLLVL.

This chain uses TRBV7-7 with TRBJ2-2; no firm D call. The CDR3 loop spans 15 amino acids. V lost 1 base and J lost 2, with 8 bases in between. Germline lookup yields CDR1 SSHAT and CDR2 FNYEAQ (reference sequence). Written as DNA, the CDR3 is TGTGCCAGCAGCTTAGGGTCAACAAACACCGGGGAGCTGTTTTTT. Protein: CASSLGSTNTGELFF.

This chain links TRBV11-2 with TRBJ2-1; the match to TRBD2 covers 8 bases. Per the germline V gene, CDR1 is SGHAT and CDR2 is FQNNGV. The CDR3 runs 14 residues. The junction had 6 bases not matched to a gene; V was cut back by 3 bases and J by 8 bases. CDR3 protein: CASSFNGGAYEQFF. Here the CDR3 DNA reads TGTGCCAGCAGCTTTAACGGGGGGGCGTATGAGCAGTTCTTC.

The rearrangement joins TRBV19 to TRBJ2-5, with D perhaps TRBD1 (6 bases). The CDR3 is 15 amino acids. Germline CDR1 is LNHDA and CDR2 is SQIVND (reference sequence). V was pared by 4 bases and J by 1 base, with 13 bases between. The CDR3 here is CASSNLGQIQETQYF. DNA of the CDR3: TGTGCCAGTAGTAACCTCGGACAGATCCAAGAGACCCAGTACTTC.

This chain links TRBV4-1 with TRBJ1-1; D perhaps matches TRBD1 (5 bases). V lost 4 bases to trimming and J lost 1 base, with 19 bases between them. This CDR3 contains 17 residues. The germline V gene encodes CDR1 MGHRA and CDR2 YSYEKL. This chain's CDR3 is CASSLRGSQEPNTEAFF. The CDR3 DNA reads as TGCGCCAGCAGCCTACGGGGGAGCCAAGAACCGAACACTGAAGCTTTCTTT.

This clone was picked up one time. The chain combines TRBV27 with TRBJ1-5; 8 positions match TRBD1. In germline, CDR1 is MNHEY, CDR2 SMNVEV (reference sequence). With 6 bases clipped from V and 5 bases from J, the junction kept 9 bases outside the gene matches. The CDR3 consists of 15 residues. The CDR3 sequence is CASRSGGIQDQPQHF. The DNA for the CDR3 is TGTGCCAGCAGGTCAGGGGGCATTCAAGATCAGCCCCAGCATTTT.